This TCR beta chain was sequenced during a study of T cells in Graves' hyperthyroidism and ophthalmopathy. It was RNA transcripts that yielded the amplified TCR beta CDR3 regions. The HTBI set primed first-round TCR CDR3 RT-PCR. TCRdb processed the multiplex PCR reads anew with MiXCR; each CDR3 protein has one entry. The sample yields around 690,000 distinct CDR3 sequences, roughly 20% seen once. The CDR3 length is 15 residues. From germline, CDR1 is SGHRS and CDR2 YFSETQ. The V end lost 4 bases, the J end lost 0 bases, and 14 bases lay between the germline ends. The sample taken for sequencing was blood. The clonotype was recovered from a man aged 25 to 45 with Graves' ophthalmopathy. This chain joins TRBV5-1 and TRBJ2-7, with a weak D call TRBD1 (6 bases). This CDR3 reads CASSLRTVSSYEQYF. As DNA, the CDR3 is TGCGCCAGCAGCCTCCGGACAGTCAGCTCCTACGAGCAGTACTTC.